This TCR beta chain appears in the sequencing data of a study of PD-L1 blockade in urothelial cancer (dated by TCRdb to the late 2010s). Regarding the research as a whole: Every patient began therapy at some point between 2013 and 2015 and was given atezolizumab 1,200 mg intravenously every 3 weeks. Pretreatment tumor samples, along with matched peripheral blood collected serially before and after atezolizumab treatment, underwent TCR sequencing. Blood samples were analyzed at two time points: 3 weeks after treatment start (second dose) and 6 weeks after treatment start. The study, an exploratory multi-omic analysis, examined somatic, immune and clinical correlates of response to PD-L1 blockade with atezolizumab in urothelial cancer. Blood samples yielded a median of around 150,000 T cells and around 80,000 unique TCRs, with median clonality roughly 0.082. Progression-free survival longer than 6 months counted as durable clinical benefit, and TCR features were additionally tested against both progression-free and overall survival. About nine tenths of the roughly 30 patients were males with bladder-origin urothelial cancer, and 18 of 29 reported a prior smoking history. Just over 28 patients had pretreatment blood TCR-seq, about 25 had at least one posttreatment blood collection, and about 25 had tumor TCR-seq. Patients had an ECOG performance status of 0 or 1 and had received between 0 and 3 prior chemotherapy regimens. Whole exome sequencing and RNA sequencing of pretreatment tumors were performed alongside TCR sequencing in the same patients. Durable clinical benefit was achieved by nine patients but not by the remaining 20. Study-level results and caveats: A pretreatment peripheral blood TCR clonality below the median was linked to improved progression-free and overall survival. Patients with durable benefit showed greater expansion of tumor-associated TCR clones in peripheral blood 3 weeks after starting treatment (n of about 20, p = 0.022). Small sample size (n ≈ 28) and many exploratory analyses mean the results are intended to be hypothesis-generating.

The time point tag for this specimen amounts to: pretreatment peripheral blood. A total of 29 patients with locally advanced or metastatic urothelial carcinoma, treated at Memorial Sloan Kettering on a trial protocol, made up the cohort. Peripheral blood mononuclear cells were collected pretreatment and during treatment, at between 1 and 8 total time points per patient. The Qiagen DNeasy Blood extraction kit was used to purify genomic DNA from total PBMCs and tumor samples. Collected pretreatment and during treatment, PBMCs were isolated and stored as previously described. Each PCR received spiked-in synthetic TCR analog templates so that absolute template abundance could be estimated from read counts. TCRbeta CDR3 regions were amplified from genomic DNA with bias-controlled V and J gene primers using the immunoSEQ assay. Rearranged TCRbeta segments were sequenced at approximately 20X coverage. On the authors' methods: Clustering was used to correct sequencing errors, and CDR3s were annotated against IMGT to assign V, D and J genes. Out-of-frame and stop-codon sequences were excluded, and only productive TCRbeta rearrangements were used in downstream analyses. To compute clonality, Shannon entropy was normalized by the log of the number of unique productive sequences and then subtracted from one. Fisher's exact test with Benjamini-Hochberg correction, at a threshold of adjusted p below 0.01, was used to find clones that differed between time points or between blood and tumor. The table was pulled from immuneACCESS by TCRdb, which kept in-frame rearrangements only. Such tables lose some clones; where checked, under half of the loss comes from unresolved V genes, and the rest has no known cause. V and J calls plus clone size are reproduced from that table; the DNA served to infer D and trimming. The sample yields roughly 77,000 clones; around 84% were counted once. The top ten clones comprise approximately 10% of the sample.

Comment on this clone: The clone's antigen remains unknown. No much larger clone is present one base from it, and per-base qualities are unavailable.

Sample: PBMCs, taken around atezolizumab (anti-PD-L1) treatment. The source of this sequence is a woman in her seventies with urothelial cancer.

CDR3 loop: CAWSATGVETQYF. The DNA sequence is TGTGCCTGGAGTGCCACAGGGGTGGAGACCCAGTACTTC. Rearrangement joined TRBV30 to TRBJ2-5; TRBD1 fits 7 bases in the junction. Trimming leaves V shorter by 1 base and J shorter by 5 bases, with the junction holding 4 bases beyond the gene matches. CDR1 and CDR2, looked up from the germline V gene (reference sequence), are GTSNPN and SVGIG. The cysteine opens and the phenylalanine closes a CDR3 of 13 amino acids. Left in the record is the CDR3 DNA by itself, 39 bases read in frame from the first base.